Detailed here is one T cell receptor (beta chain). The data belong to a study of technical replicates of blood from a few donors. The J segment lost 4 bases and the V segment lost 3 bases, leaving 9 bases of the junction unmatched. Germline V CDR1 and CDR2: SGHTA, FQGTGA. The CDR3 has 17 amino acids. Assay used: immunoSEQ multiplex PCR; TCRdb lists only in-frame clones, some missing. The table has roughly 14,000 clones, roughly 84% seen once. The TCR was taken from a human donor in good health. The gene calls are TRBV7-3 and TRBJ2-2; TRBD2 matches 9 bases. The sample consisted of PBMCs. The CDR3 protein is CASSFTPGLAITGELFF. The CDR3 region has the DNA TGTGCCAGCAGCTTTACTCCGGGACTAGCAATCACCGGGGAGCTGTTTTTT.